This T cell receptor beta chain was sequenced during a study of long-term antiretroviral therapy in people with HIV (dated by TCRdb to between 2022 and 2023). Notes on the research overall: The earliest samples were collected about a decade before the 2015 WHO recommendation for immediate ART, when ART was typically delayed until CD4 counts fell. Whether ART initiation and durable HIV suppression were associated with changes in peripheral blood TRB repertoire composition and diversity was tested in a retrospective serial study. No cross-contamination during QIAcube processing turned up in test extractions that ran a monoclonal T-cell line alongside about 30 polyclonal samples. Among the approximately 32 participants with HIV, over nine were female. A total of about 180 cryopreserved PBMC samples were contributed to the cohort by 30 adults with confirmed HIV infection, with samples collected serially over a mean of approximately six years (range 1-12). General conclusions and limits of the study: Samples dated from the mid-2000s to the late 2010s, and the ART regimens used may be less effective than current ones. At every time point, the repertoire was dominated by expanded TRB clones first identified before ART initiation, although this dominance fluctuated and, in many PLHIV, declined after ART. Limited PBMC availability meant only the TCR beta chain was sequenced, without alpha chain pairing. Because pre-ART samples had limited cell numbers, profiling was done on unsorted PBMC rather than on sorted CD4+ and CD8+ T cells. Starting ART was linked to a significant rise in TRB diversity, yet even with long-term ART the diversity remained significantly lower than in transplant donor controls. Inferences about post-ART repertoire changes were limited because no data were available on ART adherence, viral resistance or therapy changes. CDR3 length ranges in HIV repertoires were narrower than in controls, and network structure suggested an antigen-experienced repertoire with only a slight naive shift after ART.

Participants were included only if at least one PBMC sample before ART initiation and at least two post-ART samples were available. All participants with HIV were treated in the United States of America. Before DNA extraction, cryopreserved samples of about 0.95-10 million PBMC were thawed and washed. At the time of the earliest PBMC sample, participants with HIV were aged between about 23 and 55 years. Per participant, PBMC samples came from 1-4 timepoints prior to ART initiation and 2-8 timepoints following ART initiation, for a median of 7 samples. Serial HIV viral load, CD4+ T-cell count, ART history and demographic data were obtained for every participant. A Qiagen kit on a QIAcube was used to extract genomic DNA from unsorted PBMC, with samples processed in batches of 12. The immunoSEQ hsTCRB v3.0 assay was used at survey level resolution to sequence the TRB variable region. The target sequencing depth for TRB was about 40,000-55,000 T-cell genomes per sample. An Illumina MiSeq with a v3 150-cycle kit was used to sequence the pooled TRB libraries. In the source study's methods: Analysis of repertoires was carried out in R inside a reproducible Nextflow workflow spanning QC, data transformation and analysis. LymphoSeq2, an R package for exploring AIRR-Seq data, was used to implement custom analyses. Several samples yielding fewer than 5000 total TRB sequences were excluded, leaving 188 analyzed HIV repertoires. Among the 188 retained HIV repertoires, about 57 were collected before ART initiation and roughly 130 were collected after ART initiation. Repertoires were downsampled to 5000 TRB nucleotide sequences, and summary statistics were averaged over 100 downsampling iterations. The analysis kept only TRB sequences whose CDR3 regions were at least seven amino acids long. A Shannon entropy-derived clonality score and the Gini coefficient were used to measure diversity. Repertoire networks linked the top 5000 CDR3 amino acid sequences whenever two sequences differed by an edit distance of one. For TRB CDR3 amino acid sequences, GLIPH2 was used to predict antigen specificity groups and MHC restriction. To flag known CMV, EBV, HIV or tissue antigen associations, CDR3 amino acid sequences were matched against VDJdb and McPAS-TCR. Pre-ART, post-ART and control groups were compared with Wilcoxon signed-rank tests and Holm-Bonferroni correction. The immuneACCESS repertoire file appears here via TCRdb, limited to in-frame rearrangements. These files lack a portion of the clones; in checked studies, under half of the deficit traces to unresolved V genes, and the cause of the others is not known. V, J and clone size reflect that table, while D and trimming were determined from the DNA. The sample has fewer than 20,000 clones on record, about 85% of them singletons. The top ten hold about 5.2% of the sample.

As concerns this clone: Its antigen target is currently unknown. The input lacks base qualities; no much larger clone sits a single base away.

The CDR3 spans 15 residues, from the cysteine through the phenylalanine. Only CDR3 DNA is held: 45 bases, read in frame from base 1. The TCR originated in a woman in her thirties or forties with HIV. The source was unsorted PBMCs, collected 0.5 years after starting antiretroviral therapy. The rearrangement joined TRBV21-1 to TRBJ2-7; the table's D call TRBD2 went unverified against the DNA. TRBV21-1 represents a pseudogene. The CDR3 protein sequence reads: CASSKGGGISYEQYF. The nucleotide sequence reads TGTGCCAGCAGCAAAGGCGGCGGGATCTCCTACGAGCAGTACTTC.